This T cell receptor (beta chain) stems from a study of blood T cell repertoires in COVID-19. The wider study: There were acute and convalescent COVID-19 samples, and they came from the United States, Italy and Spain. T cells, B-cell-depleted T cells, or PBMCs provided the cDNA or gDNA that served as material.

Authors' processing steps: By means of reference gene primer amplification, nucleated cell counts were estimated. TCRdb's copy holds only in-frame clones and misses some; the assay was immunoSEQ multiplex PCR. V and J calls and clone size are given by that table; D and trimming were obtained from the DNA. Among about 190,000 clones listed, about nine tenths were seen once. Germline assignment: CDR1 SGDLS and CDR2 YYNGEE. The CDR3 sequence is 15 residues long. V lost 0 bases and J lost 4; bases outside the gene matches: 4. The sequenced material came from peripheral blood. The chain joins TRBV9 to TRBJ1-1, with 9 bases matching TRBD1. The TCR comes from a man in his forties or fifties with acute or convalescent COVID-19. The CDR3 coding sequence is TGTGCCAGCAGCGTAGACGGGACAGGGTCCACTGAAGCTTTCTTT. This encodes CASSVDGTGSTEAFF.